These 20 T cell receptor beta chains share one sample of origin, sequenced in a study of a mutant IDH1 vaccine in newly diagnosed glioma. Time point specified: week 23, last vaccination. Each vaccine dose was 300 ug of mutant IDH1 20-mer peptide, with topical imiquimod. Their antigen targets remain unknown. Clones were sequenced by immunoSEQ multiplex PCR, and TCRdb holds only the in-frame ones, with some missing. This sample yields 40,000 to 50,000 clones, of which 78% are seen a single time; roughly 6.2% belongs to the top ten. The sample in question was PBMCs, obtained from a glioma patient whose treatment included an IDH1 peptide vaccine. The source is a woman aged 40-49 years with glioma. Some clones in this sample may be carry-over from other donors' samples.

The sample holds a few counts of this clone. This chain joins TRBV28 and TRBJ2-7, with D hard to call. CDR1 MDHEN and CDR2 SYDVKM come from the germline V gene. The CDR3 contains 14 residues. Trimming removed 5 bases at V and 5 bases at J, with 16 bases between. CDR3: CASSPRRFPNEQYF. CDR3 nucleotides: TGTGCCAGCAGTCCCCGACGGTTCCCTAACGAGCAGTACTTC.

This chain uses TRBV7-8 with TRBJ1-5; TRBD1 is a possible D gene (6 bases). The V gene lost 4 bases and the J gene lost 4 bases, with 14 bases spanning the gap. Germline CDR1 is SGHVS and CDR2 is FQNEAQ. The CDR3 consists of 15 residues. CDR3: CASSSRQRGNQPQHF. The CDR3 nucleotides read TGTGCCAGCAGCTCCCGCCAAAGGGGGAATCAGCCCCAGCATTTT.

V gene TRBV4-2 combines with J gene TRBJ2-3, with D possibly matching TRBD2 (6 bases). The germline gives CDR1 LGHNA, CDR2 YNFKEQ. V was pared by 4 bases and J by 0 bases, with 8 bases between. This CDR3 is 14 amino acids long. The CDR3 nucleotides read TGTGCCAGCAGCCCCGGGACTAGCACAGATACGCAGTATTTT. As protein: CASSPGTSTDTQYF.

This clone was counted a few times. This chain joins TRBV9 and TRBJ2-2, with D unresolved. The germline V gene encodes CDR1 SGDLS and CDR2 YYNGEE. V was shortened by 4 bases and J by 7 bases, with 20 bases between the two germline ends. This CDR3 has 16 residues. CDR3 loop: CASSSRLGDRDGELFF. The CDR3 nucleotides read TGTGCCAGCAGCTCTCGCCTGGGCGATAGAGACGGGGAGCTGTTTTTT.

The chain recombines TRBV5-1 with TRBJ1-2; D call uncertain. The germline V gene encodes CDR1 SGHRS and CDR2 YFSETQ. The CDR3 is 14 residues long. Trimming left V 3 bases short and J 6 bases short, with 15 bases between. CDR3 sequence: CASSSDPNWDGYTF. For the CDR3, the DNA is TGCGCCAGCAGCTCCGACCCCAATTGGGATGGCTACACCTTC.

The chain links TRBV5-1 to TRBJ2-7; the D gene is possibly TRBD1 (6 bases). Trimming took 2 bases from V and 6 from J, leaving 18 bases between them. The V gene's germline CDR1 is SGHRS and CDR2 YFSETQ. The CDR3 runs to 15 residues. CDR3 nucleotides: TGCGCCAGCAGCTTATTAGGAAGGGAAGGGGGCGAGCAGTACTTC. This translates into CASSLLGREGGEQYF.

This sequence joins TRBV13 and TRBJ1-3, with D possibly TRBD1 on 5 matching bases. CDR1 and CDR2 (germline): PRHDT, FYEKMQ (reference sequence). CDR3 length equals 17 residues. With 4 bases removed from V and 3 bases from J, the gap between germline ends came to 19 bases. The CDR3 loop reads CASSSQWGDQRGNTIYF. In DNA, the CDR3 is TGTGCCAGCAGCTCCCAGTGGGGGGATCAGCGTGGAAACACCATATATTTT.

The chain is built from TRBV4-1 and TRBJ1-2, with D perhaps matching TRBD1 (5 bases). The CDR3 runs to 16 residues. Germline V CDR1 and CDR2: MGHRA, YSYEKL. Trimming took off 1 base at V and 0 bases at J, with 12 bases between the two ends. In nucleotides, the CDR3 is TGCGCCAGCAGCCAAGCGGTGTGGGGCGCTAACTATGGCTACACCTTC. Translated: CASSQAVWGANYGYTF.

This clone has just one count. V is TRBV28 and J is TRBJ1-2; weak D call: TRBD1 (6 bases). V lost 5 bases and J lost 4, with 20 bases in between. This CDR3 comprises 16 residues. From germline, CDR1 is MDHEN and CDR2 SYDVKM. The DNA for the CDR3 is TGTGCCAGCAGTCTCACCCAGGGGCTCGACTCCTATGGCTACACCTTC. This sequence encodes CASSLTQGLDSYGYTF.

The chain links TRBV5-1 to TRBJ2-1; D gene uncertain. Trimming took 6 bases from V and 5 from J, leaving 12 bases between them. The V gene's germline CDR1 is SGHRS and CDR2 YFSETQ. This CDR3 region has 13 residues. CDR3 sequence (DNA): TGCGCCAGCAAGCTGGATGCAAACAATGAGCAGTTCTTC. It translates to CASKLDANNEQFF.

This clone was detected once. CDR3 DNA: TGCGCCAGCAGCGCTAGGGACAGGATGGATCAGCCCCAGCATTTT. Translation gives CASSARDRMDQPQHF. The chain employs TRBV4-1 and TRBJ1-5; 8 nucleotides align to TRBD1. Germline trimming cut 5 bases from V and 5 bases from J; bases unmatched to any gene: 8. The germline V gene has CDR1 MGHRA and CDR2 YSYEKL. The CDR3 is 15 residues long.

The chain couples TRBV7-9 to TRBJ1-1, with D possibly matching TRBD1 (6 bases). The germline V gene has CDR1 SEHNR and CDR2 FQNEAQ (reference sequence). The CDR3 is 15 amino acids. V was trimmed by 6 bases and J by 2 bases, leaving 16 bases between them. The DNA of the CDR3 is TGTGCCAGCAGTCTAGGAGGGGGGTACAACACTGAAGCTTTCTTT. Its protein is CASSLGGGYNTEAFF. The variable domain in full, completed from reference TRBV7-9 and TRBJ1-1, reads DTGVSQNPRHKITKRGQNVTFRCDPISEHNRLYWYRQTLGQGPEFLTYFQNEAQLEKSRLLSDRFSAERPKGSFSTLEIQRTEQGDSAMYLCASSLGGGYNTEAFFGQGTRLTVV.

This clone was counted a few times. This chain connects TRBV5-1 to TRBJ1-1, with D possibly TRBD1 on 6 matching bases. Trimming removed 0 bases from V and 4 bases from J, with 13 bases in between. CDR1 and CDR2 from the germline V gene are SGHRS and YFSETQ. This CDR3 contains 15 residues. CDR3 protein: CASSLVRAGATEAFF. The CDR3 DNA reads as TGCGCCAGCAGCTTGGTTAGGGCGGGGGCCACTGAAGCTTTCTTT.

CDR3 DNA: TGCAGTGCTAGCGGATCACCCCTCCACTTT. Its protein is CSASGSPLHF. This chain joins TRBV20-1 and TRBJ1-6; no definite D call. The CDR3 runs 10 residues. The germline V gene has CDR1 DFQATT and CDR2 SNEGSKA (reference sequence). V was cut by 3 bases and J by 10 bases, with 4 bases left in between.

This clone was detected only once. The rearrangement links TRBV28 to TRBJ1-5; TRBD1 might be the D (5 bases). V lost 6 bases and J lost 4, with 13 bases in between. Germline CDR1 and CDR2: MDHEN and SYDVKM. This CDR3 is built from 14 residues. CDR3 sequence: CASSLRDFNQPQHF. CDR3 DNA: TGTGCCAGCAGCCTCCGGGACTTTAATCAGCCCCAGCATTTT.

By proportion, this clone is medium-sized. The chain employs TRBV9 and TRBJ1-1, with D possibly being TRBD1 (6 bases). There are 17 residues in the CDR3. Germline V lookup: CDR1 SGDLS, CDR2 YYNGEE. V lost 4 bases and J lost 0, with 19 bases in between. The CDR3 is CASSPWFGGGLNTEAFF. The CDR3 DNA is TGTGCCAGCAGCCCTTGGTTTGGGGGGGGCTTGAACACTGAAGCTTTCTTT.

The J gene is TRBJ1-1, the V gene TRBV5-4; D ambiguous. V was cut by 2 bases and J by 8 bases, with 13 bases left in between. The CDR3 sequence is 13 residues long. In germline, CDR1 is SGHNT, CDR2 YYREEE (reference sequence). In DNA, the CDR3 is TGTGCCAGCAGCTTTCAAGCGAAACAGGAAGCTTTCTTT. It codes for CASSFQAKQEAFF.

The chain combines TRBV6-5 with TRBJ1-5, with D perhaps TRBD1 (5 bases). With 5 bases removed from V and 6 bases from J, the gap between germline ends came to 14 bases. Per germline, CDR1 MNHEY and CDR2 SVGAGI. The CDR3 is 14 amino acids. The chain's CDR3 is CASSAGSNRQPQHF. For the CDR3, the DNA is TGTGCCAGCAGTGCAGGGTCAAATCGTCAGCCCCAGCATTTT.

The chain is built from TRBV18 and TRBJ1-3; D remains ambiguous. The V and J ends lost 2 bases and 1 base respectively, with 6 bases between them. Germline-derived CDR1 and CDR2 are KGHSH and LQKENI. The CDR3 spans 14 residues. The CDR3 DNA sequence: TGTGCCAGCTCACCAGTTGGTTCTGGAAACACCATATATTTT. Protein sequence: CASSPVGSGNTIYF.

This clone has a single count. The chain couples TRBV7-2 to TRBJ1-6; 8 nucleotides match TRBD1. Germline trimming cut 5 bases from V and 11 bases from J; bases unmatched to any gene: 5. This CDR3 is 13 amino acids long. Germline lookup yields CDR1 SGHTA and CDR2 FQGNSA. The CDR3: CASSPQGDPPLHF. The CDR3 DNA reads as TGTGCCAGCAGCCCACAGGGGGACCCACCCCTCCACTTT.